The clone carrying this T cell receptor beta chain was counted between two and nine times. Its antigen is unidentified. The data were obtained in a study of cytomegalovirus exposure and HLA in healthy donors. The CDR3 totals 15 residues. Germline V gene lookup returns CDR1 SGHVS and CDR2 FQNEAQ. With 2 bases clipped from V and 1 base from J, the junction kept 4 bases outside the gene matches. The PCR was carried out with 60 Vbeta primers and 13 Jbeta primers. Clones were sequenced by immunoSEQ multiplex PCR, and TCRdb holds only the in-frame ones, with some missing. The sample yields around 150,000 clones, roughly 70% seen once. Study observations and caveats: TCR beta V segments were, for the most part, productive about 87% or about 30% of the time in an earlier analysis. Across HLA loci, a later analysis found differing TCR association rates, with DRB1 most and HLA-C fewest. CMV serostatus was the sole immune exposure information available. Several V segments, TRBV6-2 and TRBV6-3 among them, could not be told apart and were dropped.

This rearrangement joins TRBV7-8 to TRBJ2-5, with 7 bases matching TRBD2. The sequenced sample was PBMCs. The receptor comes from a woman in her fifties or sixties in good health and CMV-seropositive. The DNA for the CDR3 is TGTGCCAGCAGCTTAACGAGCGGGGTCCAAGAGACCCAGTACTTC. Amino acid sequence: CASSLTSGVQETQYF.